One sample yielded the 15 T cell receptor beta chains listed below, sequenced in a study of shared clonotypes between healthy human individuals. Using immunoSEQ multiplex PCR, the repertoire was profiled, and TCRdb retains in-frame clones only, with some absent. The table records about half a million clones, about 74% of them present only once. The sequenced material came from PBMCs. Receptors originate from a middle-aged woman in good health. Some clones in this sample may be carry-over from other donors' samples.

This CDR3 is CAIMAAGDWTDTQYF. The CDR3 nucleotides read TGTGCCATCATGGCAGCGGGAGATTGGACAGATACGCAGTATTTT. The chain carries TRBV10-3 and TRBJ2-3; TRBD2 aligns across 8 bases. The CDR3 totals 15 residues. V was clipped by 7 bases and J by 3 bases; unmatched bases: 9. Germline CDR1 ENHRY, CDR2 SYGVKD.

Comment on this clone: This probably arose from a read error, given a far larger clone one base away. J is TRBJ1-1 and V is TRBV5-1, with 7 bases lining up with TRBD1. CDR1 and CDR2 from the germline V gene are SGHRS and YFSETQ. This CDR3 is 13 amino acids long. CDR3 bases: TGCGCCAGCAGCCAAACAGGGGTGTCTGAAGCTCTCTTT. Translating it yields CASSQTGVSEALF.

This clone was counted between two and nine times. This chain links TRBV30 with TRBJ1-5; 7 nucleotides line up with TRBD1. Looked up from germline, CDR1 is GTSNPN and CDR2 is SVGIG (reference sequence). CDR3 size: 13 residues. After removal of 5 bases from V and 2 bases from J, the junction contained 3 bases not matched to a gene. CDR3 loop: CAWGDSRNQPQHF. The CDR3 nucleotides read TGTGCCTGGGGGGACAGCCGCAATCAGCCCCAGCATTTT.

This sequence joins TRBV18 and TRBJ2-7; 7 nucleotides match TRBD2. This CDR3 is 15 amino acids long. Trimming at V came to 5 bases and at J to 1 base, leaving 8 bases not matched to a gene. From germline, CDR1 is KGHSH and CDR2 LQKENI. This CDR3 reads CASSGRSGASYEQYF. For the CDR3, the DNA is TGTGCCAGCTCAGGCCGGAGCGGGGCATCCTACGAGCAGTACTTC.

This clone was picked up one time. This chain links TRBV7-2 with TRBJ2-7; 8 positions agree with TRBD2. CDR3 length equals 14 residues. V shed 3 bases and J 2 bases; nucleotides not matched to a gene: 3. The germline gives CDR1 SGHTA, CDR2 FQGNSA. CDR3 bases: TGTGCCAGCAGCTTCGCGGGAGGTACCTACGAGCAGTACTTC. This translates into CASSFAGGTYEQYF.

This clone was recorded a few times. This likely reflects a read error, since a far larger clone is one base away. J is TRBJ1-2 and V is TRBV30, with D tentatively TRBD1 (5 bases). Germline V gene data show CDR1 as GTSNPN and CDR2 as SVGIG (reference sequence). The CDR3 is 15 amino acids. For the CDR3, the DNA is TGTGCCCGGAGAAGAGCAGGGTTTGCTAACTATGGCTACACCTTC. Amino acids: CARRRAGFANYGYTF. Filled out from reference TRBV30 and TRBJ1-2, the complete variable domain reads SQTIHQWPATLVQPVGSPLSLECTVEGTSNPNLYWYRQAAGRGLQLLFYSVGIGQISSEVPQNLSASRPQDRQFILSSKKLLLSDSGFYLCARRRAGFANYGYTFGSGTRLTVV.

This chain links TRBV29-1 with TRBJ1-2; no clear D gene. The CDR3 extends over 12 amino acids. Trimming left V 4 bases short and J 6 bases short, with 12 bases between. The germline V gene has CDR1 SQVTM and CDR2 ANQGSEA. Here the CDR3 reads CSVAGSGDGYTF. The CDR3 DNA reads TGCAGCGTTGCCGGGAGCGGGGATGGCTACACCTTC.

CDR3 DNA sequence: TGTGCCAGCAGTTCCCGGACAGGGGGCTTTGAGCAGTACTTC. This sequence encodes CASSSRTGGFEQYF. The chain combines TRBV27 with TRBJ2-7; 11 bases are a match to TRBD1. The V gene end was trimmed by 4 bases and the J gene end by 7 bases; junction bases not matched to a gene: 6. Germline CDR1 MNHEY, CDR2 SMNVEV (reference sequence). This CDR3 region has 14 residues.

The chain uses TRBV6-6 and TRBJ2-3, with unresolved D. Between the trimmed V and J ends, which lost 4 bases and 0 bases, there was a span of 11 bases. The CDR3 is 15 amino acids. The germline V gene encodes CDR1 MNHNY and CDR2 SVGAGI (reference sequence). CDR3: CASSFERSSTDTQYF. CDR3 DNA: TGTGCCAGCAGTTTCGAGCGTTCTAGCACAGATACGCAGTATTTT.

V and J are TRBV6-1 and TRBJ2-1; 7 bases agree with TRBD2. Germline V gene lookup returns CDR1 MNHNS and CDR2 SASEGT. V was clipped by 4 bases and J by 5 bases; unmatched bases: 5. This CDR3 has 14 residues. CDR3 nucleotide sequence: TGTGCCAGCAGTGGAGGGAGGGCCAACAATGAGCAGTTCTTC. As protein: CASSGGRANNEQFF.

The chain uses TRBV6-1 and TRBJ1-1, with D unresolved. Germline values: CDR1 MNHNS, CDR2 SASEGT. The CDR3 consists of 15 residues. V lost 6 bases to trimming and J lost 0 bases, with 14 bases between them. The DNA for the CDR3 is TGTGCCAGCAGCTATGAGAGTTCCATGAACACTGAAGCTTTCTTT. Amino acids: CASSYESSMNTEAFF.

The chain couples TRBV27 to TRBJ2-7, with 11 nucleotides matching TRBD2. The CDR3 spans 14 residues. V lost 5 bases, J lost 4 bases, and 4 bases stayed unmatched. Germline values: CDR1 MNHEY, CDR2 SMNVEV (reference sequence). The CDR3 nucleotides are TGTGCCAGCAGTCTAGCGGGAGGTGGGTACGAGCAGTACTTC. Protein: CASSLAGGGYEQYF.

CDR3 protein: CASSEPDRPGGAFF. The CDR3 DNA reads as TGTGCCAGCAGCGAACCCGACCGTCCGGGAGGAGCTTTCTTT. The chain uses TRBV7-8 and TRBJ1-1, with D unresolved. Between the trimmed V and J ends, which lost 5 bases and 10 bases, there was a span of 20 bases. Germline CDR1 reads SGHVS; CDR2 reads FQNEAQ. The CDR3 extends over 14 amino acids.

The chain couples TRBV29-1 to TRBJ2-3, with D perhaps matching TRBD1 (5 bases). Looked up from germline, CDR1 is SQVTM and CDR2 is ANQGSEA. CDR3 length: 13 amino acids. V lost 3 bases and J lost 2, with 9 bases in between. The CDR3 loop reads CSVESTDTDTQYF. The CDR3 DNA reads as TGCAGCGTTGAGTCGACAGACACAGATACGCAGTATTTT.

This chain joins TRBV5-1 and TRBJ2-5; D is ambiguous. This CDR3 comprises 12 residues. CDR1 is SGHRS, CDR2 YFSETQ, per germline. Trimming removed 4 bases from V and 3 bases from J, with 7 bases in between. The CDR3 region has the DNA TGCGCCAGCAGCAGAGAAGAAGAGACCCAGTACTTC. This sequence encodes CASSREEETQYF.